Sequencing of this T cell receptor beta chain was carried out in a study of cytomegalovirus exposure and HLA in healthy donors. Study outcomes and limitations: Prior analysis indicated that the majority of TCR beta V segments exhibited productivity approximately 87% or approximately 30% of the time. 87-base-pair reads could not separate some V segments, including TRBV6-2 and TRBV6-3.

PCR amplification relied on 60 Vbeta primers (plus 13 Jbeta primers). Profiled with immunoSEQ multiplex PCR; TCRdb holds only in-frame clones, not every one. The sample yields 100,000 to 150,000 clones, about 83% seen once. About this clone itself: Its antigen is not known.

Losses at the gene ends were 4 bases for V and 1 base for J; bases not matched to a gene: 8. In germline, CDR1 is SGHRS, CDR2 YFSETQ. CDR3 length equals 17 residues. The chain employs TRBV5-1 and TRBJ2-5; 12 nucleotides match TRBD2. The sample taken for sequencing was PBMCs. The receptor was derived from a middle-aged woman in good health and CMV-seropositive. The CDR3 region has the DNA TGCGCCAGCAGCCTGGGACTAGCGGGCCTCATCCAAGAGACCCAGTACTTC. Translation: CASSLGLAGLIQETQYF.